These T cell receptor beta chains were read from a single sample in a study of cytomegalovirus exposure and HLA in healthy donors. Produced via immunoSEQ multiplex PCR; TCRdb's table is partial and in-frame only. The table has 90,000 to 100,000 clones, more than 75% seen once; the top ten hold roughly 2%. Sequencing was carried out using PBMCs. The receptors here all came from a man between 18 and 35 years old in good health and CMV-seronegative. Each CDR3 is given without its conserved first and last residue. Fields, in order: CDR3 protein, V gene, J gene.

ASSLTSGGAGRREQY	TRBV5-1	.
SSSSSHGKDPRGTIY	TRBV7-9	TRBJ1-3
ASTMRGGSEQY	TRBV7-2	TRBJ2-7
ASSLMGTANYGYT	TRBV7-9	TRBJ1-2
ASSEGLAGLRGQY	TRBV2	TRBJ2-7
ASSTGGGRNIQY	TRBV6-1	TRBJ2-4
AWNTASWDSSNYGYT	TRBV30	TRBJ1-2
ASSFGQSYGYT	TRBV13	TRBJ1-2
ASSPGTGSRETQY	TRBV11-2	TRBJ2-5
ASSKQRGASYEQY	TRBV9	TRBJ2-7
ASSQSVTGVLRPRWEQY	TRBV23-1	TRBJ2-7
ASSQVRGRALLH	TRBV14	TRBJ1-6
ASSDRDRSEWKQY	TRBV10-2	TRBJ2-7
ASSVEGQGAADTQY	TRBV9	TRBJ2-3
ASSQTDSPSYEQY	TRBV4-1	TRBJ2-7
ASSLVEDTSYEQY	TRBV5-8	TRBJ2-7
ASSLEGVSGGDLYNEQF	TRBV7-9	TRBJ2-1
ASSADTPGDGYT	TRBV9	TRBJ1-2
ASSWRYQETQY	TRBV5-1	TRBJ2-5
ASSFGTGSGYT	TRBV5-8	TRBJ1-2
ASSVTEDQPQH	TRBV2	TRBJ1-5
ASSVQGLENTEAF	TRBV5-1	TRBJ1-1
ASSLAPPTGQITDTQY	TRBV5-1	TRBJ2-3
ASSPQGALRSEQY	TRBV19	.
ASSWTGETQY	TRBV27	TRBJ2-5
ASSEGRGRTEAF	TRBV2	TRBJ1-1
ASSLGEGTGGQPQH	TRBV5-6	TRBJ1-5
ASSLTGGSREKLF	TRBV4-1	TRBJ1-4
ASSVTVSRSEQY	TRBV9	TRBJ2-7
ASSSRTGIDNNEQF	TRBV18	TRBJ2-1
ASSLGGSSGEQY	TRBV7-2	TRBJ2-3
ASSQESYNSPLH	TRBV18	TRBJ1-6
ASSSGQGNIQY	TRBV7-6	TRBJ2-4
ASSQDEGSLRGYT	TRBV4-2	TRBJ1-2
ASSPWPSNNEKLF	TRBV27	TRBJ1-4
ASSVGQGEADTQY	TRBV9	TRBJ2-3
ASSIGAGGLEQY	TRBV19	TRBJ2-7
ASSLSPGVSNQPQH	TRBV11-2	TRBJ1-5
ASSPTEDRIYGYT	TRBV18	TRBJ1-2
ASSNLYAPNYGYT	TRBV27	TRBJ1-2
ATSREGQDGTQPQH	TRBV15	TRBJ1-5
ASMTGANYGYT	TRBV19	TRBJ1-2
ASSPGSMRVETQY	TRBV18	TRBJ2-5
ASSSGQVGSYEQY	TRBV5-1	TRBJ2-7
ASSVSGGAYEQY	TRBV2	TRBJ2-7
ASSQQTGMETDEQY	TRBV18	TRBJ2-7
ASSQGGGQGRVGTEAF	TRBV4-1	TRBJ1-1
ASRRALTEDTEAF	TRBV6-1	TRBJ1-1
ASSSATGGERDTQY	TRBV18	TRBJ2-3
ASSTELPGGAYLDTQY	TRBV19	TRBJ2-3
ASSQKTGHGELF	TRBV27	TRBJ2-2
ASRWDLSSYNEQF	TRBV27	TRBJ2-1
ASSQDGTGLPPLH	TRBV14	TRBJ1-6
ASSARQGYNEQF	TRBV6-1	TRBJ2-1
ASSERVSTDTQY	TRBV6-1	TRBJ2-3
ASSPSGGPPVGTTQY	TRBV9	TRBJ2-5
ASSPLSRNTGELF	TRBV5-1	TRBJ2-2
SGTVEPGSGYT	TRBV29-1	TRBJ1-2
ASSFSGAEAF	TRBV11-2	TRBJ1-1